This T cell receptor beta chain was sequenced during a study of CD8+ T cells in alopecia areata. For the study at large: Affected scalp percentage gauged treated patients' severity. Whole-study results and caveats: Across lesional scalp, and particularly alopecia totalis/universalis, clonality surpassed that of normal scalp.

Described treatment: oral pan-JAK inhibitor, 5-10 mg twice daily. Researchers took lesional scalp punch biopsies and peripheral blood from people who were alopecia areata patients. Extracted RNA was reverse transcribed into cDNA, the sequencing template. The assay was immunoSEQ multiplex PCR, and TCRdb's table has in-frame clones only and misses some. The sample records fewer than 250,000 clones, 35% to 45% being singletons. Germline V gene data show CDR1 as MNHNY and CDR2 as SVGAGI (reference sequence). V was cut by 7 bases and J by 1 base, with 14 bases left in between. The CDR3 has 16 residues. Comments on this clone: The antigen is undetermined.

The sequence was obtained from a human donor with alopecia areata. The chain couples TRBV6-6 to TRBJ2-6; D possibly matches TRBD1 or TRBD2 (5 bases each). The sample here was CD4+ T cells sorted from blood, taken between weeks 30 and 35, from a patient treated with tofacitinib. The CDR3 reads CASNWGRGSGANVLTF. As DNA, the CDR3 is TGTGCCAGCAATTGGGGACGCGGGTCTGGGGCCAACGTCCTGACTTTC.